In this sample, the clone carrying this TCR beta chain turned up once. The antigen remains undetermined. As defined, naive CD8 cells were CD45RO-negative and positively selected for CCR7, with terminally differentiated effector memory CD45RA+ cells excluded. This record belongs to a study of shared clonotypes between healthy human individuals. Study as a whole: Donors, aged 18 to 49, were a couple of women and a few men. CD4 naive and memory got three plates each, CD8 naive two, CD8 memory one. Points from the study as a whole: In having few donors, the study represented limited genetic and exposure-history diversity.

Data came from immunoSEQ multiplex PCR; TCRdb stores just in-frame clones and leaves some out. The sample has 550,000 to 750,000 clones; about 95% are singletons. Germline CDR1 reads SNHLY; CDR2 reads FYNNEI. Trimming stripped 5 bases from V and 5 bases from J, with 22 bases between. CDR3 length: 16 amino acids. The receptor comes from a woman between 25 and 40 years old in good health. Source material: naive CD8+ T cells sorted from blood. The V and J genes are TRBV2 and TRBJ2-7; D is perhaps TRBD1 or TRBD2 (7 bases each). The DNA of the CDR3 is TGTGCCAGCAGTCAGGGGGAGGGGGCGCGTACCCACGAGCAGTACTTC. Its protein is CASSQGEGARTHEQYF.